This T cell receptor beta chain was identified in a study of HIV-infected children after antiretroviral therapy interruption. CDR3 size: 16 residues. V lost 3 bases and J lost 0; bases outside the gene matches: 9. From germline, CDR1 is GTSNPN and CDR2 SVGIG (reference sequence). Described treatment: PENTA 11 planned treatment interruption arm or continuous ART arm. Unique molecular identifiers were included in an RNA-based 3' RACE TCR library. TCRdb reprocessed the 3' RACE reads via MiXCR and lists one record per CDR3 protein. Counted here are about 50,000 distinct CDR3 sequences, around 4.5% occurring once; the ten biggest clones make up approximately 0.7%. This clonotype was seen at least ten times.

The chain has TRBV30 and TRBJ2-3, with 7 bases matching TRBD2. The receptor was isolated from a pool of human donors with HIV. This sample comprised CD45RA+ CD4+ T cells from PBMCs, pooled from several time points, obtained from a donor given antiretroviral therapy, either interrupted or continuous. Indicated subset: naive CD4+ CD45RA+ CD45RO- T cells. CDR3 bases: TGTGCCTGGAGCGGGACTATACGTACTAGCACAGATACGCAGTATTTT. Translation gives CAWSGTIRTSTDTQYF.